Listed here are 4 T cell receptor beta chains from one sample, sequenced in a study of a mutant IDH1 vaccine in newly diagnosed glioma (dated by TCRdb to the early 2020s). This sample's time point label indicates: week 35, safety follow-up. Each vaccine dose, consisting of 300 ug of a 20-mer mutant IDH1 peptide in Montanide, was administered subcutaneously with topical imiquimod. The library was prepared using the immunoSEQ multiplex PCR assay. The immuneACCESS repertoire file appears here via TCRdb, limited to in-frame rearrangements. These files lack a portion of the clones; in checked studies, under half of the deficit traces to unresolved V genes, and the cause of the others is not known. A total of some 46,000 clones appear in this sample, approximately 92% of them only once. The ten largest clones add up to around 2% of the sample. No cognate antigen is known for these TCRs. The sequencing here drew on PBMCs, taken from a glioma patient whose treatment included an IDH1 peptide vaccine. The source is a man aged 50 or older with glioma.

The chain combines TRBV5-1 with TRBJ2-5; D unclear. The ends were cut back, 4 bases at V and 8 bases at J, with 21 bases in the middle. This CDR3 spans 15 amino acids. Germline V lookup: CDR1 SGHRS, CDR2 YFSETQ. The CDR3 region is CASSLSVTEKRTQYF. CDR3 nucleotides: TGCGCCAGCAGCCTGAGCGTTACTGAAAAGAGAACCCAGTACTTC. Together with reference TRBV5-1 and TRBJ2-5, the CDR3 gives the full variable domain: KAGVTQTPRYLIKTRGQQVTLSCSPISGHRSVSWYQQTPGQGLQFLFEYFSETQRNKGNFPGRFSGRQFSNSRSEMNVSTLELGDSALYLCASSLSVTEKRTQYFGPGTRLLVL.

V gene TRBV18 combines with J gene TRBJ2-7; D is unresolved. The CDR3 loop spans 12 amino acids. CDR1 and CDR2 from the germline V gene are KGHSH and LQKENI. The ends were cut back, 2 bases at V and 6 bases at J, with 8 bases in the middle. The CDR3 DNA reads TGTGCCAGCTCACCAGCTACGCGCGAGCAGTACTTC. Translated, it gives CASSPATREQYF.

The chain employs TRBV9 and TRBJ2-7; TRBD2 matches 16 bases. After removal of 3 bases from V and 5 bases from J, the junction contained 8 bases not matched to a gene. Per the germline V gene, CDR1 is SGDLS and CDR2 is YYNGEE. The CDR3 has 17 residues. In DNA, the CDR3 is TGTGCCAGCAGCGACGGGACTAGCGGGAGGGATTCGCACGAGCAGTACTTC. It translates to CASSDGTSGRDSHEQYF.

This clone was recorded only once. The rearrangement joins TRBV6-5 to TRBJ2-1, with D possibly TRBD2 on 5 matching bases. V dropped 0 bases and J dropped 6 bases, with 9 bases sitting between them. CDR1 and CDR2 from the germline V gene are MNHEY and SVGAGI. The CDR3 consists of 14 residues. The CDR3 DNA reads TGTGCCAGCAGTTACTCTGGAGGTCTCAATGAGCAGTTCTTC. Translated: CASSYSGGLNEQFF.